The next 8 T cell receptor beta chains were all read from a single sample in a study of blood T cell repertoires in COVID-19. Generated by immunoSEQ multiplex PCR, the TCRdb table keeps only in-frame clones and is missing some. The sample includes around 85,000 clones, around 90% of them seen just once. What was sequenced was peripheral blood. Every receptor here comes from a woman older than 75 with active or convalescent COVID-19.

The chain links TRBV7-6 to TRBJ2-1; tentative D call: TRBD2 (6 bases). Trimming cost V 5 bases and J 7 bases, with 6 bases left between them. The CDR3 contains 11 residues. Germline V CDR1 and CDR2: SGHVS, FNYEAQ. The DNA of the CDR3 is TGTGCCAGCAGCGGGGGGAATGAGCAGTTCTTC. This gives the protein CASSGGNEQFF.

The CDR3 DNA reads as TGTGCCAGCAGACGTGGCCCAGGACACGGCGAGCAGTACTTC. It specifies CASRRGPGHGEQYF. The chain recombines TRBV5-6 with TRBJ2-7, with TRBD1 as a possible D gene (5 bases). This CDR3 region has 14 residues. Deletions cut 5 bases from V and 6 bases from J, with 18 bases between. Germline V gene sequence: CDR1 SGHDT, CDR2 YYEEEE.

The chain has TRBV7-2 and TRBJ2-1, with a possible D match to TRBD2 (5 bases). With 5 bases removed from V and 6 bases from J, the gap between germline ends came to 8 bases. The CDR3 consists of 12 residues. Germline V gene lookup returns CDR1 SGHTA and CDR2 FQGNSA. CDR3 in DNA: TGTGCCAGCAGCCGGCGGGTCAATGAGCAGTTCTTC. Its protein product is CASSRRVNEQFF.

The chain has TRBV5-1 and TRBJ1-6, with D maybe TRBD1 (5 bases). V gave up 0 bases and J gave up 5 bases, with 6 bases separating them. The CDR3 has 14 amino acids. Germline lookup yields CDR1 SGHRS and CDR2 YFSETQ. In nucleotides, the CDR3 is TGCGCCAGCAGCTTGGGACAGAATAATTCACCCCTCCACTTT. Translated, it gives CASSLGQNNSPLHF.

The rearrangement joins TRBV6-5 to TRBJ1-4; D may be TRBD1 (5 bases). V shed 5 bases and J shed 14 bases, with 18 bases lying between them. CDR1 is MNHEY, CDR2 SVGAGI, per germline. The CDR3 spans 13 residues. The CDR3 sequence: CASSLDGDSALFF. CDR3 in DNA: TGTGCCAGCAGTCTAGATGGAGACAGTGCTCTGTTTTTT.

V is TRBV5-1 and J is TRBJ1-1; D perhaps matches TRBD1 (6 bases). The CDR3 loop spans 13 amino acids. From germline, CDR1 is SGHRS and CDR2 YFSETQ. The V gene lost 2 bases and the J gene lost 11 bases, with 16 bases spanning the gap. CDR3 DNA sequence: TGCGCCAGCAGCTTTGAGCAGGGGCTTGGCGCTTTCTTT. This codes for CASSFEQGLGAFF.

The chain is built from TRBV19 and TRBJ2-5; weak D call: TRBD2 (5 bases). Germline V gene lookup returns CDR1 LNHDA and CDR2 SQIVND (reference sequence). The CDR3 totals 13 residues. With 9 bases removed from V and 5 bases from J, the gap between germline ends came to 16 bases. The CDR3 loop is CASKRASGETQYF. As DNA, the CDR3 is TGTGCCAGCAAGAGGGCTAGTGGGGAGACCCAGTACTTC.

In regard to this clone: Other DNA sequences from this sample encode an identical CDR3 as well. The gene calls are TRBV19 and TRBJ1-5; D gene uncertain. Per germline, CDR1 LNHDA and CDR2 SQIVND (reference sequence). Trimming removed 3 bases from V and 5 bases from J, with 8 bases in between. The CDR3 extends over 13 amino acids. CDR3 in DNA: TGTGCCAGTAGTATGGGGAGGGATCAGCCCCAGCATTTT. As protein: CASSMGRDQPQHF.